This TCR beta chain was identified in a study of shared clonotypes between healthy human individuals (dated by TCRdb to 2020 to 2022). Background for the entire study: Three men and two women, aged 18 to 49 years, made up the cohort. For each donor, CD4 naive and CD4 memory were each given three plates, CD8 naive was given two plates, and CD8 memory was given one plate. To estimate repertoire size and how much clonotypes are shared between individuals, the study performed deep sequencing of blood TCR repertoires from a handful of healthy adults. To increase sequencing depth and limit assay-specific biases, TCR repertoire library preparation and sequencing were carried out by different laboratories using diverse techniques. Leukapheresis yielded between about 0.85 and 9.5 billion PBMCs per donor. Beyond this particular receptor, the publication reports: Clonotypes shared by all four sorted-subset donors showed higher generation probabilities than non-shared clonotypes. Rarefaction of sorted-subset datasets indicated incomplete sequencing despite the large sequencing depth. Pairwise subsampling indicated that sequencing depth was expected to affect the degree of clonotype sharing among donors. About 5% of naive CD4, 3.5% of naive CD8, approximately 2% of memory CD4, and 0.4% of memory CD8 clonotypes were shared across four donors. Sampling was restricted to blood, and TCR repertoires in tissue are likely to differ from TCR repertoires in blood. Naive subsets generally had larger estimated clonotype richness than memory subsets. The genetic and exposure-history diversity represented was limited by the small number of donors.

Using the deep immunoSEQ assay, multiplex PCR amplified TCR CDR3 regions from genomic DNA. Extracted genomic DNA from each cell subset was spread evenly across all wells of several immunoSEQ 96-well plates, with each plate serving as a replicate. For sorted subsets, about 0.2 ug genomic DNA, equal to tens of thousands of T cell genomes, was loaded into each replicate PCR. Purified libraries were measured with a Qubit 3.0 fluorometer, size-checked on a Bioanalyzer 2100, and measured again with the KAPA Library Quantification kit. Each immunoSEQ 96-well plate was sequenced on its own single-read 150-cycle Illumina NextSeq 550 flow cell. As for how the authors treated the data: Because the immunoSEQ output included only junctional sequences and no quality scores, the filtering could not be the same as the filtering used for full-length reads. To assign V/J genes and CDR3, sequences were annotated against IMGT germline references using PyIR, a Python wrapper for IgBLAST v1.9. Reads were filtered out if the reads had weak V/J assignments (E-value above 1e-6), no CDR3, stop codons, out-of-frame junctions, or ambiguous translated residues. V3J clonotypes were defined as sequences sharing an identical inferred V gene, J gene, and CDR3 amino acid sequence. To compute the percentage overlap between repertoires, the number of shared unique clonotypes was divided by the size of the smaller repertoire. Three approaches were used to assess repertoire richness: RTK rarefaction, the Chao1 estimator, and Recon v2.1 estimates of unobserved clonotypes. OLGA was used to compute generation probabilities for all TCRbeta clonotypes that the gDNA method yielded from a handful of donors. The source is immuneACCESS, and TCRdb retained only in-frame sequences with V and J called. Part of the clones is not carried over; for the studies checked, unresolved V genes explain less than half of this, and the remainder is unexplained. V and J calls and clone size follow that table, whereas D and trimming were derived from the DNA. The sample profile shows 550,000 to 850,000 clones; around 74% of them were found once. The top ten hold around 1.6% of the sample.

Healthy HIV-negative adults with no recently reported acute infections or vaccinations were included as donors. Every donor was a Caucasian adult living in Nashville, Tennessee, USA. Magnetic negative selection was used to enrich CD4+ T cells, after which naive cells were positively selected on CD45RA and the negative fraction became the memory subset. Blood was obtained by leukapheresis, after which PBMCs were separated by Ficoll-Histopaque density gradient centrifugation and cryopreserved in liquid nitrogen vapor phase. Purity and quantity of every magnetically sorted T cell population were checked by analytical flow cytometry. Each sorted fraction had its genomic DNA isolated and then quantified by UV absorbance on a Nanodrop 2000c. This clone occurred once. No cognate antigen has been identified for it. Base qualities are not recorded, but no much larger clone differs from it by a single base.

The CDR3 measures 14 amino acids from cysteine to phenylalanine. The read is trimmed to its CDR3 DNA, 42 bases read in frame from base 1. Relative to germline, V is 0 bases shorter and J is 4 bases shorter, with 12 bases between their ends. CDR1 and CDR2 (GTSNPN, SVGIG) derive from the germline V gene (reference sequence). The receptor comes from a woman between 25 and 40 years old in good health. Here the chain combines TRBV30 and TRBJ1-2; TRBD1 is a possible D gene, resting on 5 matching bases. Sequencing was performed on memory CD4+ T cells sorted from blood. The sample's cell subset or site label, in plain terms: CD45RA-negative fraction. The CDR3 corresponds to CAWSVLLRGYGYTF. The nucleotide sequence reads TGTGCCTGGAGTGTACTTTTAAGGGGCTATGGCTACACCTTC.